These 11 T cell receptor beta chains were all obtained from the same sample, sequenced in a study of T cells in pancreatic ductal adenocarcinoma. No neoadjuvant therapy was given to the selected pancreatic ductal adenocarcinoma patients before their surgery. Libraries were prepared by immunoSEQ multiplex PCR; TCRdb keeps only in-frame clonotypes and omits some of them. The sample records about 29,000 clones, around nine tenths being singletons. The sequencing sample was made of PBMCs. These receptors were obtained from a human donor with pancreatic ductal adenocarcinoma.

This chain connects TRBV19 to TRBJ1-3; D perhaps matches TRBD1 (6 bases). The germline V and J ends were trimmed by 5 bases and 0 bases, with 8 bases remaining between them. Germline V gene sequence: CDR1 LNHDA, CDR2 SQIVND (reference sequence). The CDR3 length is 14 residues. CDR3 nucleotide sequence: TGTGCCAGTAGTGGGGACATCTCTGGAAACACCATATATTTT. Its translation is CASSGDISGNTIYF.

This clone has only one observation. The gene calls are TRBV27 and TRBJ1-5, with D perhaps matching TRBD1 (5 bases). Germline V gives CDR1 MNHEY, CDR2 SMNVEV (reference sequence). The germline V and J ends were trimmed by 5 bases and 3 bases, with 14 bases remaining between them. The CDR3 covers 15 residues. CDR3 sequence (DNA): TGTGCCAGCAGTCGCAGGACACCCTACAATCAGCCCCAGCATTTT. Translation: CASSRRTPYNQPQHF.

This clone was seen once. This rearrangement joins TRBV20-1 to TRBJ2-7; 8 nucleotides line up with TRBD2. J lost 4 bases, V lost 7 bases, and 3 bases had no gene match. This CDR3 region has 11 residues. The V gene's germline CDR1 is DFQATT and CDR2 SNEGSKA (reference sequence). This CDR3 is CSGLARYEQYF. The DNA of the CDR3 is TGCAGTGGACTAGCGAGGTACGAGCAGTACTTC.

This sequence joins TRBV7-9 and TRBJ2-7, with D possibly matching TRBD1 (5 bases). Trimming removed 5 bases from V and 0 bases from J, with 11 bases in between. The CDR3 consists of 14 residues. Germline CDR1 and CDR2: SEHNR and FQNEAQ (reference sequence). The CDR3: CASSDQGNSYEQYF. CDR3 nucleotide sequence: TGTGCCAGCAGCGACCAGGGCAACTCCTACGAGCAGTACTTC.

The chain combines TRBV5-1 with TRBJ2-1; D possibly uses TRBD1 or TRBD2 (5 bases each). CDR1 is SGHRS and CDR2 is YFSETQ in the germline V gene. CDR3 length: 17 amino acids. V was trimmed by 3 bases and J by 0 bases, leaving 16 bases between them. CDR3 bases: TGCGCCAGCAGCTGGACGCCGGCAGGGAGCTCCTACAATGAGCAGTTCTTC. This gives the protein CASSWTPAGSSYNEQFF.

The chain recombines TRBV15 with TRBJ2-1; D call uncertain. This CDR3 is built from 13 residues. Trimming shortened V by 8 bases and J by 5 bases, and 13 bases separated the two germline ends. Germline V gene lookup returns CDR1 LNHNV and CDR2 YYDKDF (reference sequence). The CDR3 nucleotides are TGTGCCACCTCCGGTGGGCGCAACAATGAGCAGTTCTTC. It is translated as CATSGGRNNEQFF.

The chain uses TRBV5-4 and TRBJ2-7; D gene ambiguous. The CDR3 runs to 14 residues. With 2 bases removed from V and 4 bases from J, the gap between germline ends came to 13 bases. From germline, CDR1 is SGHNT and CDR2 YYREEE (reference sequence). CDR3 coding DNA: TGTGCCAGCAGCTTTGGGCCGAGCAGATACGAGCAGTACTTC. Translating it yields CASSFGPSRYEQYF.

This clone was detected once. The same CDR3 can be traced to other DNA sequences in this sample. The gene calls are TRBV18 and TRBJ2-1; D is unresolved. Germline V gene lookup returns CDR1 KGHSH and CDR2 LQKENI. The CDR3 has 12 residues. Trimming pared 3 bases from V and 5 bases from J, leaving 5 bases between. For the CDR3, the DNA is TGTGCCAGCTCACCCGCAGACAATGAGCAGTTCTTC. Residues: CASSPADNEQFF. Combining the CDR3 with reference TRBV18 and TRBJ2-1 gives the whole variable domain NAGVMQNPRHLVRRRGQEARLRCSPMKGHSHVYWYRQLPEEGLKFMVYLQKENIIDESGMPKERFSAEFPKEGPSILRIQQVVRGDSAAYFCASSPADNEQFFGPGTRLTVL.

Written as DNA, the CDR3 is TGTGCCAGCAGCGACCAATCTGGCTACACCTTC. It specifies CASSDQSGYTF. This chain joins TRBV7-2 and TRBJ1-2; D is unclear. The germline gives CDR1 SGHTA, CDR2 FQGNSA. V lost 5 bases to trimming and J lost 7 bases, with 8 bases between them. This CDR3 has 11 residues.

The V gene is TRBV14, the J gene TRBJ2-5; D is unresolved. Looked up from germline, CDR1 is SGHDN and CDR2 is FVKESK. With 1 base removed from V and 5 bases from J, the gap between germline ends came to 5 bases. The CDR3 has 12 residues. CDR3 in DNA: TGTGCCAGCAGCCAAGTCCGTGAGACCCAGTACTTC. It is translated as CASSQVRETQYF. The variable domain in full, with the rest retrieved from reference TRBV14 and TRBJ2-5, is EAGVTQFPSHSVIEKGQTVTLRCDPISGHDNLYWYRRVMGKEIKFLLHFVKESKQDESGMPNNRFLAERTGGTYSTLKVQPAELEDSGVYFCASSQVRETQYFGPGTRLLVL.

The chain combines TRBV25-1 with TRBJ2-3; tentatively, D is TRBD1 (6 bases). V lost 4 bases and J lost 0, with 14 bases in between. Germline V gene sequence: CDR1 MGHDK, CDR2 SYGVNS. The CDR3 spans 16 residues. CDR3: CASSVYRDGSTDTQYF. In nucleotides, the CDR3 is TGTGCCAGCAGTGTATACAGGGACGGGAGCACAGATACGCAGTATTTT.